Each of the 19 T cell receptor beta chains below was sequenced from the same sample in a study of control samples from healthy donors and cancer patients. Method: immunoSEQ multiplex PCR; TCRdb's copy keeps in-frame clones and lacks some. In the table there are 90,000 to 150,000 clones, about 87% of which are singletons. Sequencing input: blood. The source is a man aged 25-40 years in good health.

The chain uses TRBV25-1 and TRBJ2-6; 9 nucleotides agree with TRBD1. The J segment lost 1 base and the V segment lost 5 bases, leaving 6 bases of the junction unmatched. The CDR3 has 17 amino acids. Germline CDR1 and CDR2: MGHDK and SYGVNS. The CDR3 sequence is CASSLGQGKSGANVLTF. The CDR3 DNA reads as TGTGCCAGCAGTCTGGGACAGGGAAAATCTGGGGCCAACGTCCTGACTTTC. Filled out from reference TRBV25-1 and TRBJ2-6, the complete variable domain reads EADIYQTPRYLVIGTGKKITLECSQTMGHDKMYWYQQDPGMELHLIHYSYGVNSTEKGDLSSESTVSRIRTEHFPLTLESARPSHTSQYLCASSLGQGKSGANVLTFGAGSRLTVL.

The chain uses TRBV5-1 and TRBJ1-2; D is uncertain. The V end was cut by 5 bases, the J end by 2 bases, with 16 bases between. The length of the CDR3 is 15 residues. The germline gives CDR1 SGHRS, CDR2 YFSETQ. In nucleotides, the CDR3 is TGCGCCAGCAGTTCAAGTCTTATATCCAACTATGGCTACACCTTC. It translates to CASSSSLISNYGYTF.

This chain joins TRBV5-1 and TRBJ1-1, with D possibly matching TRBD1 (5 bases). Germline CDR1 is SGHRS and CDR2 is YFSETQ. The germline V and J ends were trimmed by 7 bases and 6 bases, with 16 bases remaining between them. CDR3 size: 13 residues. Here the CDR3 DNA reads TGCGCCAGCTGCTCCCCAGGGAGGTCTGAAGCTTTCTTT. This gives the protein CASCSPGRSEAFF. The full variable domain, in which reference TRBV5-1 and TRBJ1-1 provide the parts outside the CDR3, is KAGVTQTPRYLIKTRGQQVTLSCSPISGHRSVSWYQQTPGQGLQFLFEYFSETQRNKGNFPGRFSGRQFSNSRSEMNVSTLELGDSALYLCASCSPGRSEAFFGQGTRLTVV.

The chain combines TRBV6-2 or TRBV6-3 with TRBJ1-6, with D tentatively TRBD1 (5 bases). CDR1 is MNHEY and CDR2 is SVGEGT in the germline V gene. Trimming left V 5 bases short and J 10 bases short, with 15 bases between. The CDR3 loop spans 14 amino acids. The CDR3: CASSAPGLGSPLHF. The DNA for the CDR3 is TGTGCCAGCAGTGCCCCGGGGCTTGGATCACCCCTCCACTTT.

This clone was recorded only once. J is TRBJ1-1 and V is TRBV6-1; TRBD1 is a possible D gene (5 bases). CDR1 is MNHNS, CDR2 SASEGT, per germline. Trimming removed 0 bases at V and 3 bases at J, with 11 bases between. This CDR3 region has 15 residues. CDR3 loop: CASSEASRVDTEAFF. The CDR3 bases are TGTGCCAGCAGTGAAGCGTCCAGGGTGGACACTGAAGCTTTCTTT.

The CDR3 sequence: CASSLVAKNIQYF. The DNA for the CDR3 is TGTGCCAGCAGTTTGGTAGCCAAAAACATTCAGTACTTC. This chain links TRBV12-3 or TRBV12-4 with TRBJ2-4, with unresolved D. Trimming removed 3 bases from V and 0 bases from J, with 3 bases in between. This CDR3 is built from 13 residues.

This chain connects TRBV19 to TRBJ1-3; a weak D match, TRBD1 (6 bases). Per germline, CDR1 LNHDA and CDR2 SQIVND (reference sequence). Trimming stripped 7 bases from V and 3 bases from J, with 16 bases between. The CDR3 is 15 amino acids. Here the CDR3 reads CASKNFEGDGNTIYF. The CDR3, as DNA: TGTGCCAGTAAGAATTTCGAGGGGGATGGAAACACCATATATTTT.

V is TRBV24-1 and J is TRBJ2-7; D may be TRBD1 (5 bases). CDR1 and CDR2 (germline): KGHDR, SFDVKD. CDR3 length: 12 residues. V gave up 4 bases and J gave up 10 bases, with 13 bases separating them. The CDR3 bases are TGTGCCACCAGTGACCTAGACAGTCCCCAGTACTTC. Translating gives CATSDLDSPQYF.

V gene TRBV19 combines with J gene TRBJ1-5; D is unresolved. The CDR3 covers 17 residues. CDR1 LNHDA and CDR2 SQIVND come from the germline V gene (reference sequence). Trimming shortened V by 5 bases and J by 0 bases, and 17 bases separated the two germline ends. This CDR3 reads CASSPFDRSYSNQPQHF. The DNA for the CDR3 is TGTGCCAGTAGTCCCTTCGACCGAAGTTATAGCAATCAGCCCCAGCATTTT.

V is TRBV6-5 and J is TRBJ2-7; 8 positions agree with TRBD1. CDR3 size: 14 residues. Germline CDR1 reads MNHEY; CDR2 reads SVGAGI. V was pared by 2 bases and J by 2 bases, with 2 bases of the junction left unmatched. Written as DNA, the CDR3 is TGTGCCAGCAGTTACGGGACAGGTCCCTACGAGCAGTACTTC. Protein sequence: CASSYGTGPYEQYF.

The CDR3 region is CASRTRTDSPLHF. CDR3 nucleotides: TGTGCCAGCAGAACTCGGACTGATTCACCCCTCCACTTT. This chain joins TRBV12-3 or TRBV12-4 and TRBJ1-6, with no clear D. The length of the CDR3 is 13 residues. Trimming cost V 6 bases and J 8 bases, with 11 bases left between them.

The chain joins TRBV28 to TRBJ2-3; unclear D gene. CDR1 MDHEN and CDR2 SYDVKM come from the germline V gene. The CDR3 runs to 12 residues. Here the CDR3 reads CASLGLGDTQYF. In nucleotides, the CDR3 is TGTGCGAGTTTGGGGTTGGGAGATACGCAGTATTTT.

The J gene is TRBJ1-2, the V gene TRBV6-5, with 8 bases lining up with TRBD1. V dropped 6 bases and J dropped 4; count of bases not matched to a gene: 4. The CDR3 sequence is 13 residues long. Germline CDR1 MNHEY, CDR2 SVGAGI. The CDR3 DNA reads TGTGCCAGCAGGACAGGGGAACGCTATGGCTACACCTTC. Protein: CASRTGERYGYTF.

The rearrangement uses TRBV30 and TRBJ2-2; D is unresolved. The V gene lost 3 bases and the J gene lost 4 bases, with 12 bases spanning the gap. Germline-derived CDR1 and CDR2 are GTSNPN and SVGIG (reference sequence). The CDR3 runs to 14 residues. This CDR3 reads CAWSWNGLTGELFF. The CDR3 nucleotides read TGTGCCTGGAGCTGGAACGGCCTCACCGGGGAGCTGTTTTTT.

The chain carries TRBV6-2 or TRBV6-3 and TRBJ1-2, with D possibly TRBD1 on 5 matching bases. Trimming removed 5 bases at V and 2 bases at J, with 15 bases between. The CDR3 totals 15 residues. Germline CDR1 reads MNHEY; CDR2 reads SVGEGT. The CDR3 region is CASSNLGRPNYGYTF. The CDR3 bases are TGTGCCAGCAGTAATTTGGGACGGCCGAACTATGGCTACACCTTC.

This rearrangement joins TRBV12-3 or TRBV12-4 to TRBJ1-5; D is uncertain. V was pared by 3 bases and J by 4 bases, with 7 bases between. CDR3 length equals 13 residues. The CDR3 sequence: CASSLGYNQPQHF. The CDR3 DNA reads as TGTGCCAGCAGTTTGGGGTATAATCAGCCCCAGCATTTT.

J is TRBJ2-5 and V is TRBV7-9, with 8 bases matching TRBD2. This CDR3 contains 14 residues. Germline CDR1 and CDR2: SEHNR and FQNEAQ (reference sequence). The trim removed 5 bases at V and 1 base at J, leaving 3 bases unmatched. This CDR3 reads CASSNSGAQETQYF. CDR3 DNA sequence: TGTGCCAGCAGCAATAGCGGGGCCCAAGAGACCCAGTACTTC. Full variable domain (missing parts from reference TRBV7-9 and TRBJ2-5): DTGVSQNPRHKITKRGQNVTFRCDPISEHNRLYWYRQTLGQGPEFLTYFQNEAQLEKSRLLSDRFSAERPKGSFSTLEIQRTEQGDSAMYLCASSNSGAQETQYFGPGTRLLVL.

The chain couples TRBV5-6 to TRBJ1-1; D gene uncertain. Deletions cut 0 bases from V and 3 bases from J, with 9 bases between. Germline V gene sequence: CDR1 SGHDT, CDR2 YYEEEE. The CDR3 sequence is 14 residues long. In DNA, the CDR3 is TGTGCCAGCAGCTTGGTAGGCGTCTACACTGAAGCTTTCTTT. This gives the protein CASSLVGVYTEAFF.

This chain connects TRBV7-2 to TRBJ1-5; D not certain. Trimming cost V 3 bases and J 3 bases, with 3 bases left between them. The germline CDR1 and CDR2 sequences are SGHTA and FQGNSA. CDR3 size: 12 residues. CDR3 loop: CASSFANQPQHF. The CDR3 DNA follows: TGTGCCAGCAGCTTCGCCAATCAGCCCCAGCATTTT.